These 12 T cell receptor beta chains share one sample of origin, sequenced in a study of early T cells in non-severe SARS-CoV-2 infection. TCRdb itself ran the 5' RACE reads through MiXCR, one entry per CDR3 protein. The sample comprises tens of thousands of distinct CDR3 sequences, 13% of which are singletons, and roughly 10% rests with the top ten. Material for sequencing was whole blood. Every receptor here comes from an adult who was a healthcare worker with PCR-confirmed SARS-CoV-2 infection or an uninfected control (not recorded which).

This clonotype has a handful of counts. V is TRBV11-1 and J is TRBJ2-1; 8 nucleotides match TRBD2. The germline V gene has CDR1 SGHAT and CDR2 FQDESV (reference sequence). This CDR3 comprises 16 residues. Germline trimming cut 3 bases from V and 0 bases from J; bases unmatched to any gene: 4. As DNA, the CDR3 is TGTGCCAGCAGCTTCTTTAGCGGGAACTCCTACAATGAGCAGTTCTTC. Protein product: CASSFFSGNSYNEQFF.

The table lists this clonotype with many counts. This chain's CDR3 is CASSRTAEAFF. The CDR3 nucleotides are TGTGCCAGCAGCCGGACGGCTGAAGCTTTCTTT. The chain has TRBV7-2 and TRBJ1-1; no firm D call. V was trimmed by 5 bases and J by 6 bases, leaving 7 bases between them. Germline V lookup: CDR1 SGHTA, CDR2 FQGNSA. The length of the CDR3 is 11 residues.

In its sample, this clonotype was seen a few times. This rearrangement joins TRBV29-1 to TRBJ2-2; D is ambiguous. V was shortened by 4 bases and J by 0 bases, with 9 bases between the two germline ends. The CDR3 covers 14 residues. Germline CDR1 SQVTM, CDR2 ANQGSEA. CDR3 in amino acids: CSVVPATNTGELFF. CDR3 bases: TGCAGCGTTGTTCCGGCCACGAACACCGGGGAGCTGTTTTTT.

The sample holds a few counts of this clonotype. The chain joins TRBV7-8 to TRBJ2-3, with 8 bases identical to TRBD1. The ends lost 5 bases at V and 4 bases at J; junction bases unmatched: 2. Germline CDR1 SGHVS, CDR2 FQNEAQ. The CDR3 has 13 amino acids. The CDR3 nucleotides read TGTGCCAGCAGCCGGACAGGGCCAGATACGCAGTATTTT. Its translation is CASSRTGPDTQYF.

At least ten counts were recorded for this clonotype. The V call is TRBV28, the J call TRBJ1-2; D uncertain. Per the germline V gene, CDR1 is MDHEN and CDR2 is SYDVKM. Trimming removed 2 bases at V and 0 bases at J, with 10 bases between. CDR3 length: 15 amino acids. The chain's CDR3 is CASSLIRITNYGYTF. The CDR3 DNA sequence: TGTGCCAGCAGTTTAATTCGGATTACTAACTATGGCTACACCTTC.

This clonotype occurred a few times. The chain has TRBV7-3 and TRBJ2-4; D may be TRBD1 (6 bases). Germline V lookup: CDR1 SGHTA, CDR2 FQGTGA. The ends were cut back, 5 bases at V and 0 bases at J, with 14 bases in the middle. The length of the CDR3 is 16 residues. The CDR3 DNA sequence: TGTGCCAGCAGCCAATCCCCGACAGGAGCCAAAAACATTCAGTACTTC. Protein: CASSQSPTGAKNIQYF.

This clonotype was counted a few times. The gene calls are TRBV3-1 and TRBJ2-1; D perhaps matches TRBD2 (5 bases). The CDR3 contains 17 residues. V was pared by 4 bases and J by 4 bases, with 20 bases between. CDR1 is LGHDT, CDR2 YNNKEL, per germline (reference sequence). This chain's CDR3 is CASSPGLYPKKYNEQFF. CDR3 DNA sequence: TGTGCCAGCAGCCCTGGACTTTACCCCAAAAAATACAATGAGCAGTTCTTC.

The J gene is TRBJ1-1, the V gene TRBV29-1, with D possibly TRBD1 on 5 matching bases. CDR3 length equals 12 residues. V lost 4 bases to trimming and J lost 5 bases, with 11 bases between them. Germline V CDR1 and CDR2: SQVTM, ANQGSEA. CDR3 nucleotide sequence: TGCAGCGTTGCCTCAGGGTCGACTGAAGCTTTCTTT. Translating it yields CSVASGSTEAFF.

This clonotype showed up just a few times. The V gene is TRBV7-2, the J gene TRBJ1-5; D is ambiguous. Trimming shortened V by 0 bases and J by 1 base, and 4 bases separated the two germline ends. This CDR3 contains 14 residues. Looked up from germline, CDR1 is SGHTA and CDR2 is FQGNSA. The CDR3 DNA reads TGTGCCAGCAGCTTAGCAGGGAGCAATCAGCCCCAGCATTTT. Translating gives CASSLAGSNQPQHF.

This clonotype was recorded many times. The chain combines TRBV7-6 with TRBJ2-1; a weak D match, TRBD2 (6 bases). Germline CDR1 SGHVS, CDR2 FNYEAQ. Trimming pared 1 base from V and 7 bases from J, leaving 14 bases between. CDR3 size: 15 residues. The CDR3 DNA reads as TGTGCCAGCAGCTTAGGAAGACCTGGGGGGAATGAGCAGTTCTTC. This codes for CASSLGRPGGNEQFF. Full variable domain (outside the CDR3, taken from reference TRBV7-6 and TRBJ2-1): GAGVSQSPRYKVTKRGQDVALRCDPISGHVSLYWYRQALGQGPEFLTYFNYEAQQDKSGLPNDRFSAERPEGSISTLTIQRTEQRDSAMYRCASSLGRPGGNEQFFGPGTRLTVL.

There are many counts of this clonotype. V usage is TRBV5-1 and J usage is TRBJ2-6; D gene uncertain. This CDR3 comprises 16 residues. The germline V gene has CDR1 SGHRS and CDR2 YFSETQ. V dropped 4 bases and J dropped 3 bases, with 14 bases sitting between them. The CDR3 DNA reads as TGCGCCAGCAGCCCGAACAGTGGGTATGGGGCCAACGTCCTGACTTTC. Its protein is CASSPNSGYGANVLTF.

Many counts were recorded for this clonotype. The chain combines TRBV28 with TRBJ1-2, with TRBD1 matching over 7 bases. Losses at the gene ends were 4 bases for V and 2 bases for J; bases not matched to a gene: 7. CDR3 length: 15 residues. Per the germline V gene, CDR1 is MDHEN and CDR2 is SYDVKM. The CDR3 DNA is TGTGCCAGCAGTTCCCCAGGACAGGCGAACTATGGCTACACCTTC. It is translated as CASSSPGQANYGYTF.